One and the same sample provided the 17 T cell receptor beta chains below, sequenced in a study of Graves' ophthalmopathy and Graves' hyperthyroidism. Investigators amplified TCR beta CDR3 regions from RNA transcripts. Second-round multiplex PCR followed a first-round RT-PCR using HTBI primers. TCRdb reprocessed the multiplex PCR reads with MiXCR, giving one entry per CDR3 protein. The sample shows about 400,000 distinct CDR3 sequences, about 21% of them seen only once. Source material: peripheral blood. The receptors were sampled from a woman aged 18-35 years with stable Graves' hyperthyroidism.

The V and J genes are TRBV6-1 and TRBJ2-7; D is possibly TRBD2 (5 bases). This CDR3 is 11 amino acids long. The V and J ends lost 8 bases and 5 bases respectively, with 10 bases between them. Germline CDR1 and CDR2: MNHNS and SASEGT. The CDR3 nucleotides read TGTGCCAGCTTAAGCGGAAACGAGCAGTACTTC. Translated: CASLSGNEQYF.

J is TRBJ2-5 and V is TRBV6-1, with TRBD2 identical over 11 bases. V lost 6 bases to trimming and J lost 1 base; unmatched junction nucleotides: 13. This CDR3 contains 18 residues. Per the germline V gene, CDR1 is MNHNS and CDR2 is SASEGT. The CDR3 loop reads CASRRTSGSRGPQETQYF. Written as DNA, the CDR3 is TGTGCCAGCAGGCGAACTAGCGGGAGTAGGGGTCCCCAAGAGACCCAGTACTTC.

This clonotype was seen at least ten times. V and J are TRBV12-3 or TRBV12-4 and TRBJ2-2; 8 bases map to TRBD2. The length of the CDR3 is 15 residues. With V trimmed by 8 bases and J by 6 bases, 11 bases remained unmatched. CDR3 sequence: CASRRAGGGAGELFF. The CDR3 DNA sequence: TGTGCCAGCCGCCGTGCGGGGGGAGGCGCCGGGGAGCTGTTTTTT.

This clonotype came up many times. The chain is built from TRBV7-9 and TRBJ2-7; no definite D call. Germline V lookup: CDR1 SEHNR, CDR2 FQNEAQ (reference sequence). The CDR3 is 11 residues long. Trimming pared 3 bases from V and 4 bases from J, leaving 4 bases between. The CDR3 loop is CASSFQYEQYF. The CDR3 nucleotides are TGTGCCAGCAGCTTCCAATACGAGCAGTACTTC.

This clonotype was counted many times. The limits of the CDR3 on the DNA are not certain, so only TCRdb's listed CDR3 is given. The chain couples TRBV28 to TRBJ2-7. The CDR3 is 13 amino acids long, termini counted. Germline values: CDR1 MDHEN, CDR2 SYDVKM. CDR3 loop: CASTLGTPYEQYF.

This clonotype came up a few times. The rearrangement joins TRBV20-1 to TRBJ2-2; TRBD2 matches at 8 bases. V lost 1 base to trimming and J lost 1 base; unmatched junction nucleotides: 2. Germline V CDR1 and CDR2: DFQATT, SNEGSKA (reference sequence). The CDR3 is 15 amino acids. The CDR3 protein is CSARALAVNTGELFF. DNA of the CDR3: TGCAGTGCTAGAGCACTAGCGGTGAACACCGGGGAGCTGTTTTTT.

This chain uses TRBV6-2 or TRBV6-3 with TRBJ1-5, with 7 bases identical to TRBD1. The CDR3 is 13 amino acids. Germline V gene data show CDR1 as MNHEY and CDR2 as SVGEGT. V shed 4 bases and J 9 bases; nucleotides not matched to a gene: 6. For the CDR3, the DNA is TGTGCCAGCAGTTCGACAGGGTTAAGGCCCCAGCATTTT. Protein: CASSSTGLRPQHF.

This clonotype was seen a few times. V is TRBV12-3 or TRBV12-4 and J is TRBJ1-1; the D is unclear. This CDR3 comprises 13 residues. Trimming took off 6 bases at V and 5 bases at J, with 13 bases between the two ends. This CDR3 reads CASSPRGWTEAFF. CDR3 nucleotides: TGTGCCAGCAGCCCCCGCGGGTGGACTGAAGCTTTCTTT.

This clonotype was detected many times. The junction does not match germline at one end; this may be a read error. V is TRBV12-3 or TRBV12-4 and J is TRBJ2-5; no clear D gene. CDR3 length: 14 residues. CDR3 DNA: TGTGCCAGCGGATCGAGTTTCATCCAAGGGACCCAGTACTTC. This gives the protein CASGSSFIQGTQYF.

This clonotype was seen a single time. This rearrangement joins TRBV12-3 or TRBV12-4 to TRBJ1-3, with unresolved D. Trimming took 7 bases from V and 4 from J, leaving 14 bases between them. CDR3 length: 14 amino acids. This CDR3 reads CASILPNGGNTIYF. The DNA for the CDR3 is TGTGCCAGCATACTACCCAATGGCGGAAACACCATATATTTT.

This clonotype occurred a few times. The chain has TRBV11-2 and TRBJ1-2; TRBD1 is a possible D gene (6 bases). Deletions cut 1 base from V and 2 bases from J, with 11 bases between. The CDR3 runs to 15 residues. Germline V gene data show CDR1 as SGHAT and CDR2 as FQNNGV. The chain's CDR3 is CASSLAGALNYGYTF. The CDR3, as DNA: TGTGCCAGCAGCTTAGCAGGGGCCCTAAACTATGGCTACACCTTC.

This clonotype was detected many times. The rearrangement links TRBV9 to TRBJ2-5; 10 positions match TRBD2. V lost 3 bases and J lost 3; bases outside the gene matches: 5. The germline gives CDR1 SGDLS, CDR2 YYNGEE. This CDR3 contains 15 residues. CDR3 amino acids: CASSGRSGREETQYF. CDR3 nucleotide sequence: TGTGCCAGCAGCGGCAGGAGCGGGAGGGAAGAGACCCAGTACTTC.

This clonotype was observed many times. The chain links TRBV28 to TRBJ2-7, with D maybe TRBD2 (5 bases). Germline CDR1 reads MDHEN; CDR2 reads SYDVKM. The CDR3 spans 13 residues. V lost 6 bases and J 7 bases, leaving 16 bases between the germline ends. CDR3 protein: CASRPQFSGEQYF. CDR3 DNA: TGTGCCAGCAGGCCCCAATTCTCGGGGGAGCAGTACTTC.

This clonotype was counted many times. This chain uses TRBV24-1 with TRBJ1-2; no reliable D call. In germline, CDR1 is KGHDR, CDR2 SFDVKD. V was trimmed by 3 bases and J by 4 bases, leaving 11 bases between them. The CDR3 runs 14 residues. CDR3 amino acids: CATSDPQIPYGYTF. The CDR3 nucleotides read TGTGCCACCAGTGATCCTCAGATACCCTATGGCTACACCTTC.

The V and J genes are TRBV7-2 and TRBJ1-1; no definite D call. Germline V gene sequence: CDR1 SGHTA, CDR2 FQGNSA. The CDR3 spans 14 residues. Trimming stripped 5 bases from V and 6 bases from J, with 16 bases between. CDR3 residues: CASSTDGRFPEAFF. The CDR3 DNA follows: TGTGCCAGCAGCACAGACGGCCGTTTCCCTGAAGCTTTCTTT.

In this sample, this clonotype turned up many times. The chain is built from TRBV20-1 and TRBJ1-5; D is undetermined. CDR1 and CDR2 (germline): DFQATT, SNEGSKA (reference sequence). The CDR3 spans 14 residues. V was trimmed by 3 bases and J by 0 bases, leaving 9 bases between them. DNA of the CDR3: TGCAGTGCTAGGGCTGATTATAGCAATCAGCCCCAGCATTTT. It encodes CSARADYSNQPQHF.

This clonotype was seen just once. This chain joins TRBV28 and TRBJ1-2, with 8 positions matching TRBD1. V gave up 6 bases and J gave up 0 bases; unmatched junction bases: 9. The CDR3 is 16 residues long. CDR1 and CDR2 (germline): MDHEN, SYDVKM. The CDR3 loop is CASSRGTGTSNYGYTF. In DNA form, the CDR3 reads TGTGCCAGCAGCCGGGGGACAGGTACCTCTAACTATGGCTACACCTTC.